This T cell receptor beta chain is from a study of blood T cell repertoires in COVID-19. Losses at the gene ends were 0 bases for V and 2 bases for J; bases not matched to a gene: 6. The CDR3 spans 16 residues. CDR1 SGHRS and CDR2 YFSETQ come from the germline V gene. Libraries were prepared by immunoSEQ multiplex PCR; TCRdb keeps only in-frame clonotypes and omits some of them. In the table there are under 200,000 clones, about 82% of which are singletons. Specimen: peripheral blood. This chain links TRBV5-1 with TRBJ2-3, with 7 bases matching TRBD2. The source of this sequence is a man aged 65 to 85 with active or convalescent COVID-19. The CDR3 region is CASSLGAGLFTDTQYF. CDR3 bases: TGCGCCAGCAGCTTGGGAGCGGGACTGTTCACAGATACGCAGTATTTT.